This T cell receptor beta chain is drawn from a study of regulatory T cells in long-lasting Graves disease. The time point denotes: persistent/refractory GD, antithyroid drugs over 5 years with positive TRAb. There was RNA extracted from PBMCs, and the TCR library was made from it. Nine milliliters of peripheral blood went into EDTA tubes. The germline CDR1 and CDR2 sequences are SNHLY and FYNNEI. This CDR3 has 14 amino acids. The V gene end was trimmed by 5 bases and the J gene end by 1 base; junction bases not matched to a gene: 3. Arm-PCR of CDR3 regions and iRepertoire HTBI primers were used to build TCR beta libraries. TCRdb redid the calling of the multiplex PCR reads with MiXCR, one entry per CDR3 protein. The sample records fewer than 600,000 distinct CDR3 sequences, around a fifth being singletons. Study results and caveats: Persistent patients shared some 2,500 public clonotypes among themselves. Newly diagnosed patients shared fewer, at nearly 1,000. It was in persistent disease that TRBV28, TRBJ1-2 and TRBJ2-5 were favored.

The table lists this clonotype with many counts. Its antigen is undetermined. The sequencing used peripheral blood mononuclear cells (PBMCs), collected when the disease was refractory, from a patient treated with antithyroid drugs. This receptor was obtained from a female donor with Graves disease. The rearrangement uses TRBV2 and TRBJ1-1; 8 nucleotides agree with TRBD1. The chain's CDR3 is CASSYGTGNTEAFF. CDR3 in DNA: TGTGCCAGCAGTTACGGGACAGGGAACACTGAAGCTTTCTTT.